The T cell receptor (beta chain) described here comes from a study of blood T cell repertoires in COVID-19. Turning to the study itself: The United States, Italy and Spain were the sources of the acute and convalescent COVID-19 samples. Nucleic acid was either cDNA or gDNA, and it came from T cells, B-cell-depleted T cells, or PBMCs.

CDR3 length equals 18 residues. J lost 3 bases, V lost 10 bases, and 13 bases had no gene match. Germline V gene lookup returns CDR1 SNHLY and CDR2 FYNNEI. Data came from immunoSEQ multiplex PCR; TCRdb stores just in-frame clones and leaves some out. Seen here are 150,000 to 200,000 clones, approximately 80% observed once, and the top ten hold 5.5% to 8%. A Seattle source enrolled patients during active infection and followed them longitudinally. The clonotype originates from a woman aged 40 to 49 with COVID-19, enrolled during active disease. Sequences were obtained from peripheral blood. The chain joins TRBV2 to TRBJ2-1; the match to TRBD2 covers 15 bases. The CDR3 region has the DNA TGTGCCACCCAGTTGTCCGGACTAGCGGGGGGGCACTACAATGAGCAGTTCTTC. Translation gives CATQLSGLAGGHYNEQFF.